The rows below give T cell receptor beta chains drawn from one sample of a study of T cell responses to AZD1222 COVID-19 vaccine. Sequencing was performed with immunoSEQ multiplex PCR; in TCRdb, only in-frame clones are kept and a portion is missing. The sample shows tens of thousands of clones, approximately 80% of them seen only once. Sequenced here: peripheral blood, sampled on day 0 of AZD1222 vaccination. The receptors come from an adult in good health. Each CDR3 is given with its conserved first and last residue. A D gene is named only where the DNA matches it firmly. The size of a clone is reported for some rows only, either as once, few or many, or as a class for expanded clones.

CDR3 protein: CASRIGMNTEAFF
CDR3 DNA: TGTGCCAGCAGGATCGGGATGAACACTGAAGCTTTCTTT
D gene: .
V gene: TRBV2
clone size: few
J gene: TRBJ1-1

CDR3 protein: CAAGRGGTDTQYF
CDR3 DNA: TGTGCCGCAGGGAGGGGGGGCACAGATACGCAGTATTTT
D gene: .
V gene: TRBV6-5
clone size: few
J gene: TRBJ2-3

CDR3 protein: CASSYSGLGTYEQYF
CDR3 DNA: TGTGCCAGCAGTTACTCGGGACTGGGTACCTACGAGCAGTACTTC
D gene: .
V gene: TRBV6-5
clone size: .
J gene: TRBJ2-7

CDR3 protein: CASSLGPTNEKLFF
CDR3 DNA: TGCGCCAGCAGCCTGGGGCCAACTAATGAAAAACTGTTTTTT
D gene: .
V gene: TRBV4-1
clone size: .
J gene: TRBJ1-4

CDR3 protein: CASSRTDNSPLHF
CDR3 DNA: TGTGCCAGCAGCCGGACAGATAATTCACCCCTCCACTTT
D gene: .
V gene: TRBV3-1/TRBV3-2
clone size: once
J gene: TRBJ1-6

CDR3 protein: CASSEGWDTEAFF
CDR3 DNA: TGTGCCAGCAGTGAAGGGTGGGACACTGAAGCTTTCTTT
D gene: .
V gene: TRBV6-1
clone size: .
J gene: TRBJ1-1

CDR3 protein: CASTIAGGYNEQFF
CDR3 DNA: TGTGCCAGCACTATAGCGGGGGGATACAATGAGCAGTTCTTC
D gene: TRBD2
V gene: TRBV6-5
clone size: .
J gene: TRBJ2-1

CDR3 protein: CASSRRGRDSPLHF
CDR3 DNA: TGTGCCAGCAGCCGCCGGGGGCGCGATTCACCCCTCCACTTT
D gene: .
V gene: TRBV2
clone size: once
J gene: TRBJ1-6

CDR3 protein: CASSLPGQGARSYGYTF
CDR3 DNA: TGTGCCAGCAGTCTCCCGGGACAGGGGGCTCGGAGCTATGGCTACACCTTC
D gene: TRBD1
V gene: TRBV2
clone size: .
J gene: TRBJ1-2

CDR3 protein: CASSDGVGDTQYF
CDR3 DNA: TGTGCCAGCTCGGACGGGGTAGGAGATACGCAGTATTTT
D gene: .
V gene: TRBV7-6
clone size: .
J gene: TRBJ2-3

CDR3 protein: CASSHGPGFGYTF
CDR3 DNA: TGTGCCAGCAGCCATGGGCCAGGGTTTGGCTACACCTTC
D gene: .
V gene: TRBV7-2
clone size: .
J gene: TRBJ1-2